The 4 T cell receptor beta chains below come from one sample, sequenced in a study of control samples from healthy donors and cancer patients (dated by TCRdb to about 2020). Libraries were constructed by the immunoSEQ multiplex PCR assay. TCRdb stores this immuneACCESS table with in-frame sequences only. Part of the clones is absent; in the studies checked, under half of the shortfall reflects unresolved V genes, and no reason is known for the rest. Present in this sample are around 70,000 clones, approximately 94% of which were seen just once. The ten largest clones capture under 3.5% of the sample. Sequenced input: blood. These receptors were obtained from a woman in her twenties or thirties in good health.

A single count supports this clone. The J gene is TRBJ2-3, the V gene TRBV5-1; either TRBD1 or TRBD2 may fit D (5 bases each). The V gene lost 4 bases and the J gene lost 1 base, with 16 bases spanning the gap. The CDR3 consists of 16 residues. Per the germline V gene, CDR1 is SGHRS and CDR2 is YFSETQ. The chain's CDR3 is CASSAGTDLRTDTQYF. The CDR3 bases are TGCGCCAGCAGCGCTGGGACGGACCTTCGCACAGATACGCAGTATTTT. Looking up the rest from reference TRBV5-1 and TRBJ2-3 gives the full variable domain: KAGVTQTPRYLIKTRGQQVTLSCSPISGHRSVSWYQQTPGQGLQFLFEYFSETQRNKGNFPGRFSGRQFSNSRSEMNVSTLELGDSALYLCASSAGTDLRTDTQYFGPGTRLTVL.

This chain joins TRBV28 and TRBJ1-5, with a possible D match to TRBD1 (6 bases). The CDR3 is 15 residues long. Trimming pared 5 bases from V and 9 bases from J, leaving 20 bases between. Germline loops: CDR1 MDHEN, CDR2 SYDVKM. The chain's CDR3 is CASSTRTATTRPQHF. CDR3 sequence (DNA): TGTGCCAGCAGTACGCGGACAGCAACGACGCGGCCCCAGCATTTT.

The chain employs TRBV3-1 (or the pseudogene TRBV3-2) and TRBJ1-2, with no clear D. Germline CDR1 and CDR2: LGHDT and YNNKEL (reference sequence). Trimming pared 2 bases from V and 5 bases from J, leaving 9 bases between. The CDR3 extends over 13 amino acids. The CDR3 sequence is CASSQRDGYGYTF. Here the CDR3 DNA reads TGTGCCAGCAGCCAAAGAGACGGATATGGCTACACCTTC.

J is TRBJ2-7 and V is TRBV27; 8 positions agree with TRBD1. This CDR3 is built from 14 residues. Germline loops: CDR1 MNHEY, CDR2 SMNVEV (reference sequence). The J segment lost 4 bases and the V segment lost 5 bases, leaving 7 bases of the junction unmatched. CDR3 sequence: CASSPGQGVYEQYV. The CDR3 coding sequence is TGTGCCAGCAGTCCTGGACAGGGTGTTTACGAGCAGTACGTC.